One and the same sample provided the 26 T cell receptor beta chains below, sequenced in a study of breast tumors, draining lymph nodes, adjacent tissues. TCRdb recomputed calls from the multiplex PCR reads with MiXCR, one row per CDR3 protein. The sample consists of over 200,000 distinct CDR3 sequences, about 34% of them appearing once. Samples came from axillary lymph nodes draining the breast cancer. Sequencing input: axillary lymph node tissue. These receptors all stem from a female donor with breast cancer. Some clones in this sample may be carry-over from other donors' samples.

This clonotype has ten or more counts. The chain carries TRBV20-1 and TRBJ2-1; 8 bases are a match to TRBD1. Germline values: CDR1 DFQATT, CDR2 SNEGSKA (reference sequence). V trimming: 6 bases; J trimming: 8 bases; junction bases outside the gene matches: 6. The CDR3 loop spans 12 amino acids. CDR3: CSALDRGDEQFF. The CDR3 DNA reads TGCAGTGCCCTAGACAGGGGTGATGAGCAGTTCTTC.

The table lists this clonotype with many counts. This chain connects TRBV19 to TRBJ1-4, with D unresolved. This CDR3 spans 15 amino acids. Germline V gene lookup returns CDR1 LNHDA and CDR2 SQIVND (reference sequence). Trimming took off 3 bases at V and 0 bases at J, with 8 bases between the two ends. DNA of the CDR3: TGTGCCAGTAGTATGTCGGCCGCAACTAATGAAAAACTGTTTTTT. Translated, it gives CASSMSAATNEKLFF.

There are many counts of this clonotype. The V call is TRBV7-9, the J call TRBJ2-7; the D is unclear. The CDR3 contains 14 residues. Trimming cost V 1 base and J 1 base, with 8 bases left between them. CDR1 and CDR2 (germline): SEHNR, FQNEAQ (reference sequence). The CDR3 is CASSLGQQSYEQYF. DNA of the CDR3: TGTGCCAGCAGCTTAGGCCAGCAGTCCTACGAGCAGTACTTC.

There are many counts of this clonotype. This sequence joins TRBV15 and TRBJ2-7; 8 positions match TRBD2. Germline lookup yields CDR1 LNHNV and CDR2 YYDKDF (reference sequence). This CDR3 spans 15 amino acids. V lost 5 bases to trimming and J lost 3 bases; unmatched junction nucleotides: 9. The CDR3 reads CATSENPGLGYEQYF. CDR3 coding DNA: TGTGCCACCAGCGAGAACCCGGGACTAGGCTACGAGCAGTACTTC.

This clonotype has a count of ten or more. The V gene is TRBV20-1, the J gene TRBJ1-4, with D unclear. This CDR3 spans 12 amino acids. V was shortened by 1 base and J by 10 bases, with 10 bases between the two germline ends. Germline V gives CDR1 DFQATT, CDR2 SNEGSKA (reference sequence). The CDR3 loop is CSARGTGGKLFF. CDR3 nucleotide sequence: TGCAGTGCTAGAGGGACCGGAGGAAAACTGTTTTTT.

On this clonotype itself: This clone may be a read error of a much larger clone one base away. The chain is built from TRBV5-1 and TRBJ2-5; D is ambiguous. In germline, CDR1 is SGHRS, CDR2 YFSETQ. CDR3 length equals 12 residues. The CDR3 coding sequence is TGCGCCAGCAGCCAGAACCAGGAGACCCACTACTTC. This translates into CASSQNQETHYF.

As regards this clonotype: One end of the junction varies from germline; a read error may be responsible. The chain is built from TRBV15 and TRBJ1-6; no clear D. The CDR3 has 16 amino acids. The germline V gene encodes CDR1 LNHNV and CDR2 YYDKDF (reference sequence). This chain's CDR3 is CAASSFQETYNSPLHF. CDR3 in DNA: TGTGCCGCCAGCAGCTTCCAGGAAACCTATAATTCACCCCTCCACTTT. Complete variable domain (other parts from reference TRBV15 and TRBJ1-6): DAMVIQNPRYQVTQFGKPVTLSCSQTLNHNVMYWYQQKSSQAPKLLFHYYDKDFNNEADTPDNFQSRRPNTSFCFLDIRSPGLGDTAMYLCAASSFQETYNSPLHFGNGTRLTVT.

With regard to this clonotype: The final CDR3 position lacks the conserved phenylalanine or tryptophan, pointing to a likely read error. The DNA is omitted, as the CDR3 cannot be located on it reliably, and the CDR3 follows TCRdb's listing. The chain links TRBV9 to TRBJ2-5; TRBD1, the table's D call, lacks a check against the DNA. The CDR3 is 8 residues long, ends included. Germline lookup yields CDR1 SGDLS and CDR2 YYNGEE. CDR3 sequence reads: CASSVGTG.

The chain carries TRBV20-1 and TRBJ1-2; TRBD1 agrees at 8 bases. V gave up 1 base and J gave up 3 bases; unmatched junction bases: 7. The germline V gene encodes CDR1 DFQATT and CDR2 SNEGSKA (reference sequence). CDR3 length: 15 amino acids. For the CDR3, the DNA is TGCAGTGCTAGAGTCGGGACAGGAGGCTACTATGGCTACACCTTC. It encodes CSARVGTGGYYGYTF.

This clonotype was detected many times. The gene calls are TRBV6-6 and TRBJ2-1; 8 bases are shared with TRBD2. With 4 bases clipped from V and 4 bases from J, the junction kept 6 bases outside the gene matches. CDR3 length: 15 amino acids. In germline, CDR1 is MNHNY, CDR2 SVGAGI (reference sequence). CDR3 DNA: TGTGCCAGCAGTTTTCCGGCTAGCGGGTACAATGAGCAGTTCTTC. It specifies CASSFPASGYNEQFF.

In this sample, this clonotype turned up a few times. This chain links TRBV6-6 with TRBJ2-5; 8 bases match TRBD1. CDR1 is MNHNY, CDR2 SVGAGI, per germline (reference sequence). There are 15 residues in the CDR3. V was clipped by 5 bases and J by 2 bases; unmatched bases: 7. DNA of the CDR3: TGTGCCAGCAGTCCGGGGGACAGGCCGCAAGAGACCCAGTACTTC. Translation gives CASSPGDRPQETQYF.

This clonotype was counted at least ten times. V is TRBV7-8 and J is TRBJ1-1; weak D call: TRBD1 (5 bases). The CDR3 covers 11 residues. Germline V CDR1 and CDR2: SGHVS, FQNEAQ. The V gene lost 3 bases and the J gene lost 10 bases, with 9 bases spanning the gap. Here the CDR3 reads CASSFEGTAFF. CDR3 DNA sequence: TGTGCCAGCAGCTTTGAGGGGACAGCTTTCTTT.

This clonotype was seen many times. The chain couples TRBV27 to TRBJ1-2; 7 nucleotides match TRBD1. J lost 7 bases, V lost 3 bases, and 11 bases had no gene match. The CDR3 contains 15 residues. Looked up from germline, CDR1 is MNHEY and CDR2 is SMNVEV (reference sequence). This CDR3 is CASSLSSFRGGGYTF. The CDR3 coding sequence is TGTGCCAGCAGTTTGTCCTCTTTCAGGGGGGGTGGCTACACCTTC.

This clonotype was counted ten times or more. The chain has TRBV6-5 and TRBJ2-4; 7 nucleotides match TRBD1. The V segment lost 6 bases and the J segment 1 base; nucleotides outside the gene matches: 6. CDR1 and CDR2 from the germline V gene are MNHEY and SVGAGI. This CDR3 is 15 amino acids long. Here the CDR3 DNA reads TGTGCCAGCAGACGCTTGACAGGGGCCAAAAACATTCAGTACTTC. Amino acid sequence: CASRRLTGAKNIQYF.

The sample holds a few counts of this clonotype. An end of the junction does not agree with germline; a read error may underlie this. J is TRBJ2-7 and V is TRBV6-5; the match to TRBD2 covers 9 bases. The CDR3 runs to 16 residues. Germline loops: CDR1 MNHEY, CDR2 SVGAGI. CDR3 protein: CASSHSSGRSSYEQYF. As DNA, the CDR3 is TGTGCCAGCAGTCACTCCAGCGGGAGGAGCTCCTACGAGCAGTACTTC.

This clonotype was observed at least ten times. The chain joins TRBV7-2 to TRBJ2-1; D ambiguous. CDR1 is SGHTA and CDR2 is FQGNSA in the germline V gene. CDR3 length: 16 residues. The V gene lost 1 base and the J gene lost 4 bases, with 14 bases spanning the gap. In DNA form, the CDR3 reads TGTGCCAGCAGCTTAGGGCTTTCGCTGGATTACAATGAGCAGTTCTTC. It translates to CASSLGLSLDYNEQFF.

This clonotype was seen more than once but under ten times. This chain joins TRBV5-4 and TRBJ2-7; D remains unclear. The CDR3 runs 16 residues. The V end lost 4 bases, the J end lost 3 bases, and 20 bases lay between the germline ends. Germline CDR1 reads SGHNT; CDR2 reads YYREEE (reference sequence). CDR3 sequence: CASSPGYQDRSYEQYF. Written as DNA, the CDR3 is TGTGCCAGCAGCCCCGGTTATCAGGACCGGAGCTACGAGCAGTACTTC.

The chain combines TRBV7-2 with TRBJ1-2; D gene uncertain. The germline V gene encodes CDR1 SGHTA and CDR2 FQGNSA. This CDR3 is built from 13 residues. Trimming took off 1 base at V and 12 bases at J, with 15 bases between the two ends. CDR3: CASSLDGSPGNTF. The CDR3, as DNA: TGTGCCAGCAGCTTAGACGGAAGCCCTGGAAACACCTTC.

As for this clonotype: The CDR3 does not close with the conserved phenylalanine or tryptophan, likely indicating a read error. The limits of the CDR3 on the DNA are not certain, so only TCRdb's listed CDR3 is given. This sequence joins TRBV6-6 and TRBJ1-2. CDR1 and CDR2 from the germline V gene are MNHNY and SVGAGI (reference sequence). The CDR3 contains 11 residues when both ends are counted. The CDR3 sequence is CASSGTSGSSY.

This clonotype has a count of ten or more. This chain connects TRBV9 to TRBJ2-7; TRBD1 aligns across 10 bases. V lost 0 bases to trimming and J lost 3 bases; unmatched junction nucleotides: 3. Germline V lookup: CDR1 SGDLS, CDR2 YYNGEE. This CDR3 is 15 amino acids long. DNA for the CDR3: TGTGCCAGCAGCGTAGGGGGACAGGGGTACTACGAGCAGTACTTC. Its translation: CASSVGGQGYYEQYF.

This clonotype was counted a few times. This sequence joins TRBV7-9 and TRBJ1-1; 7 nucleotides align to TRBD1. CDR1 is SEHNR and CDR2 is FQNEAQ in the germline V gene (reference sequence). V was clipped by 3 bases and J by 1 base; unmatched bases: 5. This CDR3 has 15 amino acids. CDR3: CASSLATGTNTEAFF. The CDR3 coding sequence is TGTGCCAGCAGCTTGGCGACAGGGACGAACACTGAAGCTTTCTTT.

The sample holds many counts of this clonotype. The chain carries TRBV5-1 and TRBJ2-2; 10 positions match TRBD2. Germline V CDR1 and CDR2: SGHRS, YFSETQ. This CDR3 is 18 amino acids long. The trim removed 1 base at V and 4 bases at J, leaving 10 bases unmatched. The CDR3 coding sequence is TGCGCCAGCAGCTTGCGCCAGCGGGAGGGGACGACCACCGGGGAGCTGTTTTTT. As protein: CASSLRQREGTTTGELFF.

This clonotype was detected many times. The J gene is TRBJ2-3, the V gene TRBV6-1, with D possibly TRBD2 on 5 matching bases. The germline V and J ends were trimmed by 2 bases and 3 bases, with 12 bases remaining between them. The CDR3 sequence is 15 residues long. The germline V gene encodes CDR1 MNHNS and CDR2 SASEGT. The CDR3 loop is CASSENLGSTDTQYF. CDR3 DNA: TGTGCCAGCAGTGAAAATTTGGGGAGTACAGATACGCAGTATTTT.

This clonotype appeared many times. V and J are TRBV6-5 and TRBJ2-1, with TRBD2 matching 9 bases. V shed 3 bases and J 2 bases; nucleotides not matched to a gene: 5. The CDR3 loop spans 16 amino acids. CDR1 is MNHEY, CDR2 SVGAGI, per germline. For the CDR3, the DNA is TGTGCCAGCAGTTATCGCGGGAGGGGCCCCTACAATGAGCAGTTCTTC. Amino acid sequence: CASSYRGRGPYNEQFF.

The chain uses TRBV5-1 and TRBJ1-1; D perhaps matches TRBD1 (6 bases). The CDR3 is 17 amino acids. The V end was cut by 5 bases, the J end by 1 base, with 21 bases between. Looked up from germline, CDR1 is SGHRS and CDR2 is YFSETQ. CDR3 coding DNA: TGCGCCAGCAGGAGTTCTATAATACAGGGCACGAACACTGAAGCTTTCTTT. Its protein product is CASRSSIIQGTNTEAFF.

This chain connects TRBV5-1 to TRBJ1-2; D may be TRBD1 (5 bases). Germline V gene sequence: CDR1 SGHRS, CDR2 YFSETQ. Deletions cut 3 bases from V and 4 bases from J, with 16 bases between. The CDR3 totals 15 residues. CDR3 residues: CASSSRGSTLYGYTF. The DNA for the CDR3 is TGCGCCAGCAGCTCGCGGGGGTCTACACTCTATGGCTACACCTTC.